The source of this T cell receptor (beta chain) is a study of T cells in Graves' hyperthyroidism and ophthalmopathy. Study conclusions and caveats: Onset of ophthalmopathy came a median approximately 6.5 months after the model predicted it. From stable hyperthyroidism, ophthalmopathy was separated by a 13 V-J model. Most thyroid-expanded clonotypes above 0.001 were also found in blood.

The study based diagnoses on clinical symptoms, serum thyroxine and TRAb, thyroid ultrasound and orbital computed tomography. This clonotype was seen at least ten times. Its antigen is unidentified. Amplified TCR beta CDR3 regions came from RNA transcripts. HTBI primers were used for first-round RT-PCR of the TCR CDR3. TCRdb itself ran the multiplex PCR reads through MiXCR, one entry per CDR3 protein. The data contain more than 550,000 distinct CDR3 sequences, over 40% of them seen just once; the ten biggest clones take up less than 9%. The germline V and J ends were trimmed by 5 bases and 6 bases, with 16 bases remaining between them. The CDR3 extends over 14 amino acids. Germline lookup yields CDR1 SEHNR and CDR2 FQNEAQ (reference sequence).

The chain links TRBV7-9 to TRBJ2-5; D is perhaps TRBD2 (6 bases). This clonotype originated in an adult man with Graves' disease, either hyperthyroidism or ophthalmopathy (not recorded which). Sequencing used peripheral blood or thyroid tissue (not recorded which). Here the CDR3 DNA reads TGTGCCAGCAGCCGACTCGACGGGAGTCAGACCCAGTACTTC. This codes for CASSRLDGSQTQYF.